A selection of T cell receptor beta chains follows, all from one sample in a study of cytomegalovirus exposure and HLA in healthy donors. Only in-frame clones appear in the TCRdb table, and some are missing; sequencing was by immunoSEQ multiplex PCR. The table has about 180,000 clones, less than 80% seen once. The specimen was PBMCs. These TCRs come from a man aged 18 to 35 in good health and CMV-seronegative. Both conserved end residues are part of each CDR3. Clone size is stated in some rows and not others, as once, few, many or a class when expanded.

cdr3_length: 16; v_call: TRBV7-9; clone_size: NA; cdr3_aa: CASSWLPTRPTDTQYF
cdr3_length: 15; v_call: TRBV6-5; clone_size: NA; cdr3_aa: CASSPGGDFLQTQYF
cdr3_length: 14; v_call: TRBV18; clone_size: NA; cdr3_aa: CASSPGSRGNTIYF
cdr3_length: 14; v_call: TRBV19; clone_size: NA; cdr3_aa: CASSPTGVREKLFF
cdr3_length: 12; v_call: TRBV9; clone_size: NA; cdr3_aa: CASSVGETEAFF
cdr3_length: 11; v_call: TRBV30; clone_size: NA; cdr3_aa: CARGEAYEQYF
cdr3_length: 14; v_call: TRBV9; clone_size: NA; cdr3_aa: CASSLGGEASGYTF
cdr3_length: 17; v_call: TRBV9; clone_size: NA; cdr3_aa: CASSVGSVSGSQETQYF
cdr3_length: 15; v_call: TRBV6-5; clone_size: NA; cdr3_aa: CASSYPQTGLTEAFF
cdr3_length: 15; v_call: TRBV16; clone_size: once; cdr3_aa: CASSPTVRGGETQYF
cdr3_length: 15; v_call: TRBV30; clone_size: NA; cdr3_aa: CAWSVHSGGAGELFF
cdr3_length: 16; v_call: TRBV7-8; clone_size: NA; cdr3_aa: CASSLTGGGYPYGYTF
cdr3_length: 14; v_call: TRBV28; clone_size: NA; cdr3_aa: CASSLLSGNTEAFF
cdr3_length: 12; v_call: TRBV6-5; clone_size: few; cdr3_aa: CASRIEGTEAFF
cdr3_length: 13; v_call: TRBV6-6; clone_size: NA; cdr3_aa: CASSGTVYSPLHF
cdr3_length: 17; v_call: TRBV4-2; clone_size: NA; cdr3_aa: CASSQGGSGGAIDTQYF
cdr3_length: 12; v_call: TRBV6-6; clone_size: once; cdr3_aa: CASAQGVYEQYF
cdr3_length: 15; v_call: TRBV27; clone_size: few; cdr3_aa: CASSARGGDTGELFF
cdr3_length: 15; v_call: TRBV28; clone_size: NA; cdr3_aa: CASSLVGRVPYEQYF
cdr3_length: 13; v_call: TRBV6-4; clone_size: once; cdr3_aa: CASSPGTGGGYTF
cdr3_length: 15; v_call: TRBV9; clone_size: NA; cdr3_aa: CASSASPRDSYEQYF
cdr3_length: 15; v_call: TRBV10-3; clone_size: NA; cdr3_aa: CAISEWGDRFGGYTF
cdr3_length: 17; v_call: TRBV11-1; clone_size: NA; cdr3_aa: CASSLAPGAGGYNEQFF
cdr3_length: 11; v_call: TRBV20-1; clone_size: NA; cdr3_aa: CSAGRGETQYF
cdr3_length: 15; v_call: TRBV5-4; clone_size: NA; cdr3_aa: CASSLEGARGNTIYF
cdr3_length: 15; v_call: TRBV30; clone_size: NA; cdr3_aa: CACWESGRETYEQYF
cdr3_length: 18; v_call: TRBV6-1; clone_size: NA; cdr3_aa: CASSEASTVDRVNKPQHF
cdr3_length: 16; v_call: TRBV29-1; clone_size: NA; cdr3_aa: CSVEDPPGDSTDTQYF
cdr3_length: 18; v_call: TRBV9; clone_size: NA; cdr3_aa: CASSEGLAGPKSTDTQYF
cdr3_length: 14; v_call: TRBV7-9; clone_size: NA; cdr3_aa: CASSLGDRNTEAFF
cdr3_length: 13; v_call: TRBV19; clone_size: few; cdr3_aa: CASSTTANYGYTF
cdr3_length: 14; v_call: TRBV28; clone_size: NA; cdr3_aa: CASSYFRGETEAFF
cdr3_length: 13; v_call: TRBV25-1; clone_size: once; cdr3_aa: CASSDRALGEQYF
cdr3_length: 15; v_call: TRBV9; clone_size: NA; cdr3_aa: CASSVDGQSNQPQHF
cdr3_length: 16; v_call: TRBV9; clone_size: NA; cdr3_aa: CASSGASGGSTDTQYF
cdr3_length: 13; v_call: TRBV7-8; clone_size: few; cdr3_aa: CASSLDRGYEQYF
cdr3_length: 15; v_call: TRBV6-4; clone_size: NA; cdr3_aa: CASGGPGTGNTEAFF
cdr3_length: 17; v_call: TRBV28; clone_size: NA; cdr3_aa: CASSLSPQGLAFGEQYF
cdr3_length: 18; v_call: TRBV18; clone_size: NA; cdr3_aa: CASSPPLQGRMGNSPLHF
cdr3_length: 14; v_call: TRBV6-5; clone_size: NA; cdr3_aa: CASSYSPGNEKLFF
cdr3_length: 17; v_call: TRBV4-2; clone_size: NA; cdr3_aa: CASSQPQGGGGAYEQFF
cdr3_length: 15; v_call: TRBV27; clone_size: NA; cdr3_aa: CASSFKPTGNYGYTF
cdr3_length: 13; v_call: TRBV18; clone_size: NA; cdr3_aa: CASSPVRSYGYTF
cdr3_length: 16; v_call: TRBV15; clone_size: once; cdr3_aa: CATSRVGTGGRNTIYF
cdr3_length: 13; v_call: TRBV6-1; clone_size: NA; cdr3_aa: CASSESQGYGYTF
cdr3_length: 13; v_call: TRBV4-1; clone_size: NA; cdr3_aa: CASSVNMNTEAFF
cdr3_length: 12; v_call: TRBV15; clone_size: NA; cdr3_aa: CATSRTGNTIYF
cdr3_length: 12; v_call: TRBV5-4; clone_size: NA; cdr3_aa: CASSLDSNEQFF
cdr3_length: 13; v_call: TRBV9; clone_size: few; cdr3_aa: CASSENSNYGYTF
cdr3_length: 13; v_call: TRBV27; clone_size: NA; cdr3_aa: CASSSPPGDTQYF
cdr3_length: 16; v_call: TRBV7-9; clone_size: NA; cdr3_aa: CASSLYLPSSGNTIYF
cdr3_length: 15; v_call: TRBV9; clone_size: NA; cdr3_aa: CASSVGTGTWDTIYF
cdr3_length: 14; v_call: TRBV7-3; clone_size: once; cdr3_aa: CASSQNSFNSPLHF
cdr3_length: 13; v_call: TRBV29-1; clone_size: NA; cdr3_aa: CSELAGDTGELFF
cdr3_length: 13; v_call: TRBV6-5; clone_size: few; cdr3_aa: CASSYRQLGEQYF
cdr3_length: 14; v_call: TRBV9; clone_size: NA; cdr3_aa: CASSVAGGGETQYF
cdr3_length: 16; v_call: TRBV19; clone_size: NA; cdr3_aa: CASSPSRALGGQPQHF